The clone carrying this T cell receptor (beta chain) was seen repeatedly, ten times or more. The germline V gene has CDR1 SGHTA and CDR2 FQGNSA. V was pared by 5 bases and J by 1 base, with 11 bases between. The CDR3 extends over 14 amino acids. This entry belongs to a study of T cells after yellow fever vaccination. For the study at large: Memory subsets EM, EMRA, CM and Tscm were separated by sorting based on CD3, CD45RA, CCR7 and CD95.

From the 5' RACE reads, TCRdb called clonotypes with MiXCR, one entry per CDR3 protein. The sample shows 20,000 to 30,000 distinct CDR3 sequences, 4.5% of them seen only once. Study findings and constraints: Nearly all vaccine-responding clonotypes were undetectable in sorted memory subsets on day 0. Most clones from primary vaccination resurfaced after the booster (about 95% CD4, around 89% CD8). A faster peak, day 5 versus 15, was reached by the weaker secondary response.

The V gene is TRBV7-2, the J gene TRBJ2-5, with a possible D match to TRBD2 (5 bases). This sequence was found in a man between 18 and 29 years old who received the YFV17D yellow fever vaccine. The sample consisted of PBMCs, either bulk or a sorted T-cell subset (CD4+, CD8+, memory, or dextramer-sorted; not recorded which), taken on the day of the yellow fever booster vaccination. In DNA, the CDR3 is TGTGCCAGCAGCCTCGGACTGGCCCAAGAGACCCAGTACTTC. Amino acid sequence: CASSLGLAQETQYF.